These T cell receptor beta chains were read from a single sample in a study of somatic mutations in cytotoxic T cells in rheumatoid arthritis. Repertoires were generated with immunoSEQ multiplex PCR, while TCRdb's copy carries only in-frame clones and drops some. The data contain about 5,200 clones, about 84% of them singletons. The sample taken for sequencing was CD8+ T cells sorted from blood. The receptors stem from a woman aged 45-65 years with rheumatoid arthritis. CDR3s include the opening cysteine and the closing phenylalanine or tryptophan. D genes are given only for firm matches. Clone size, where shown, is once, few, many, or a class for clones that have expanded.

j_gene	d_gene	v_gene	abundance	CDR3nt	CDR3aa
TRBJ2-3	TRBD2	TRBV30	.	TGTGCCTGGAGGCCCGGATTCTTTAGCGGGAGTGGCCCAGATACGCAGTATTTT	CAWRPGFFSGSGPDTQYF
TRBJ1-1	.	TRBV27	.	TGTGCCAGCAGTTTATGGGGAGGGACCACTGAAGCTTTCTTT	CASSLWGGTTEAFF
TRBJ2-1	TRBD2	TRBV2	.	TGTGCCAGCAAAGGACTAGCGGACAATGAGCAGTTCTTC	CASKGLADNEQFF
TRBJ2-7	TRBD2	TRBV27	.	TGTGCCAGCAGTCCTGGACTAGCGCCCTACGAGCAGTACTTC	CASSPGLAPYEQYF
TRBJ2-1	.	TRBV5-6	.	TGTGCCAGCAGCTTGGAGCCGGGGTACAATGAGCAGTTCTTC	CASSLEPGYNEQFF
TRBJ2-1	.	TRBV5-6	few	TGTGCCAGCAGCTTGTCGTACAATGAGCAGTTCTTC	CASSLSYNEQFF
TRBJ2-2	.	TRBV27	.	TGTGCCAGCAGTCGAGCGGCCGGGGAGCTGTTTTTT	CASSRAAGELFF
TRBJ2-7	TRBD1	TRBV6-5	.	TGTGCCAGCTCACCCCGGACAGGGTTCTACGAGCAGTACTTC	CASSPRTGFYEQYF
TRBJ1-6	.	TRBV5-4	.	TGTGCCAGCAGCTTGACGCAGGAGGGTTCACCCCTCCACTTT	CASSLTQEGSPLHF
TRBJ1-5	.	TRBV19	.	TGTGCCAGTAATTGGGGCGGGGGTTATAGCAATCAGCCCCAGCATTTT	CASNWGGGYSNQPQHF
TRBJ2-7	.	TRBV6-1	few	TGTGCCAGCAGTGTCACATCTGGCGAGCAGTACTTC	CASSVTSGEQYF
TRBJ1-2	TRBD1	TRBV27	.	TGTGCCAGCAGTTCAGACGGACAGGGTTCGGGCGCGGGCTATGGCTACACCTTC	CASSSDGQGSGAGYGYTF
TRBJ2-5	TRBD1	TRBV9	once	TGTGCCAGCAGCGCAAAAGGACAGGGTTACCAAGAGACCCAGTACTTC	CASSAKGQGYQETQYF
TRBJ2-7	TRBD2	TRBV14	.	TGTGCCAGCAGCCACCCCGTAGCGGGAGGGCGCGAGCAGTACTTC	CASSHPVAGGREQYF
TRBJ1-1	.	TRBV5-8	.	TGTGCCAGCAGCCCCCTAGTAATGAACACTGAAGCTTTCTTT	CASSPLVMNTEAFF
TRBJ2-1	TRBD1	TRBV27	.	TGTGCCAGCAGTCTAGGGGACAGGGGACCTAACAATGAGCAGTTCTTC	CASSLGDRGPNNEQFF
TRBJ1-2	.	TRBV19	.	TGTGCCAGTAGTATGAGCAGGGACTATGGCTACACCTTC	CASSMSRDYGYTF
TRBJ2-5	TRBD1	TRBV14	.	TGTGCCAGCAGCCAAGTCACAGGGGTGCAAGAGACCCAGTACTTC	CASSQVTGVQETQYF
TRBJ1-2	.	TRBV7-9	.	TGTGCCAGCAGCTTAGGGGAGGTATATGGCTACACCTTC	CASSLGEVYGYTF
TRBJ1-6	.	TRBV2	.	TGTGCCACTACAGGGCCCAATTCACCCCTCCACTTT	CATTGPNSPLHF
TRBJ1-1	.	TRBV27	.	TGTGCCAGCAGTTTCCGGGGGGCCGGTGAAGCTTTCTTT	CASSFRGAGEAFF
TRBJ2-7	TRBD1	TRBV4-1	.	TGCGCCAGCAGCCAAGCCCTTCTGACAGGGGGGGGAGCGGGACTCTACGAGCAGTACTTC	CASSQALLTGGGAGLYEQYF
TRBJ2-7	.	TRBV5-5	.	TGTGCCAGCAGCTTCAACAGCTACGAGCAGTACTTC	CASSFNSYEQYF
TRBJ2-7	.	TRBV4-2	.	TGTGCCAGCAGCCAGTCGGGAGACGGCTACGAGCAGTACTTC	CASSQSGDGYEQYF
TRBJ1-1	TRBD1	TRBV19	.	TGTGCCAGTAGTATAGGGACAGGGGTTTCTGAAGCTTTCTTT	CASSIGTGVSEAFF
TRBJ1-1	TRBD1	TRBV2	.	TGTGCCAGCAGCCCCCAGGACAGGGGACCTCTGAACACTGAAGCTTTCTTT	CASSPQDRGPLNTEAFF
TRBJ1-3	.	TRBV6-5	.	TGTGCCAGCTCGGGGATAGGGTCTGGAAACACCATATATTTT	CASSGIGSGNTIYF
TRBJ2-1	.	TRBV6-5	.	TGTGCCAGCAGTTACGGAGGGGAGTGGTCCTACAATGAGCAGTTCTTC	CASSYGGEWSYNEQFF
TRBJ2-1	TRBD2	TRBV9	.	TGTGCCAGCACGAATGGACTAGGGTTAGGCAATGAGCAGTTCTTC	CASTNGLGLGNEQFF
TRBJ2-5	.	TRBV27	.	TGTGCCAGCAGTTTAAACGGTCGAGAGACCCAGTACTTC	CASSLNGRETQYF
TRBJ2-1	.	TRBV27	.	TGTGCCAGCAGTTTATTTCCCGGGAATGAGCAGTTCTTC	CASSLFPGNEQFF
TRBJ2-7	TRBD2	TRBV29-1	.	TGCAGCGTTGAAATAGCGGGAGGCCCAAGGGCCTACGAGCAGTACTTC	CSVEIAGGPRAYEQYF
TRBJ2-2	TRBD2	TRBV15	.	TGTGCCACCAGCAGAGGAGGACTAGCGGCGAACACCGGGGAGCTGTTTTTT	CATSRGGLAANTGELFF
TRBJ1-1	.	TRBV6-5	.	TGTGCCAGCAGCCCAACCGGACAGACGAACACTGAAGCTTTCTTT	CASSPTGQTNTEAFF
TRBJ1-4	TRBD1	TRBV27	.	TGTGCCAGCAGTATCACAGGGGTCGGTACTAATGAAAAACTGTTTTTT	CASSITGVGTNEKLFF
TRBJ1-3	.	TRBV27	.	TGTGCCAGCAGTTCTAGCATGATCTCTGGAAACACCATATATTTT	CASSSSMISGNTIYF
TRBJ1-2	.	TRBV2	.	TGTGCCAGCAGTGGTGATCGGGGTTTTCGATATGGCTACACCTTC	CASSGDRGFRYGYTF
TRBJ1-1	.	TRBV9	.	TGTGCCAGCAGCGAGCAACAGGGGAACACTGAAGCTTTCTTT	CASSEQQGNTEAFF
TRBJ1-2	.	TRBV19	.	TGTGCCAGTATGGTGACAGCTTATGGCTACACCTTC	CASMVTAYGYTF
TRBJ2-7	TRBD2	TRBV28	.	TGTGCCAGCAGGTCTAGCGGGATTGGCTACGAGCAGTACTTC	CASRSSGIGYEQYF
TRBJ1-6	TRBD1	TRBV4-1	.	TGCGCCAGCAGCCAAGACGGACAGGGGTATTCACCCCTCCACTTT	CASSQDGQGYSPLHF
TRBJ2-7	.	TRBV28	.	TGTGCCAGCAGCCCTGTCAGTGAGGACAGCGACTACGAGCAGTACTTC	CASSPVSEDSDYEQYF
TRBJ2-1	TRBD1	TRBV6-1	.	TGTGCCAGCAGTGCAATAAGGGACAGGGGACTTGATGAGCAGTTCTTC	CASSAIRDRGLDEQFF
TRBJ2-3	TRBD2	TRBV2	.	TGTGCCAGCAGTGATGTAGCGGGAGAGGTAGATACGCAGTATTTT	CASSDVAGEVDTQYF
TRBJ2-1	.	TRBV21-1	.	TGTGCCAGCAGCAAAACTAGCCACGTTGAGCAGTTCTTC	CASSKTSHVEQFF
TRBJ2-7	.	TRBV2	.	TGTGCCAGCCGAGATAATTTAGACGAGCAGTACTTC	CASRDNLDEQYF
TRBJ2-1	TRBD1	TRBV28	.	TGTGCCAGCAGTTTGGGACAGGGCCAGGGCAATGAGCAGTTCTTC	CASSLGQGQGNEQFF
TRBJ1-2	.	TRBV29-1	.	TGCAGCGCCGAACCCTCCGGGACACTAGGCTACACCTTC	CSAEPSGTLGYTF
TRBJ1-2	.	TRBV5-3	.	TGTGCCAGAAGCTTTAAACAGTCGGCCAAGGATGGCTACACCTTC	CARSFKQSAKDGYTF